This T cell receptor (beta chain) comes out of a study of cytomegalovirus exposure and HLA in healthy donors. As for the study in general: Most donors, more than 80% of roughly 400 genotyped, fell in the Caucasian-associated ancestry cluster. Points from the study as a whole: Presence/absence analysis assumed near-uniform sequencing depth across donors.

The CDR3 length is 14 residues. Per the germline V gene, CDR1 is KGHSH and CDR2 is LQKENI. Trimming took off 2 bases at V and 8 bases at J, with 13 bases between the two ends. As for this clone: Its target is not known.

In the PCR, 60 Vbeta and 13 Jbeta primers were used. Here immunoSEQ multiplex PCR was the method, and the copy in TCRdb shows in-frame clones only, minus some. The sample consists of about 160,000 clones, about 72% of them appearing once. The origin of this receptor is a man aged 50-60 years in good health and CMV-seropositive. The V and J genes are TRBV18 and TRBJ1-5; D is ambiguous. The specimen was PBMCs. In nucleotides, the CDR3 is TGTGCCAGCTCACCAAGACACCAAGCGGAGCCCCAGCATTTT. Protein: CASSPRHQAEPQHF.